The next 9 T cell receptor beta chains were all read from a single sample in a study of blood T cells in healthy people across ages. Alongside a J-beta primer mix, a sample-barcoded 5' primer served in a second PCR lasting roughly 6 to 11 cycles. TCRdb re-called the 5' RACE reads with MiXCR, one entry per CDR3 protein. The sample holds about 800,000 distinct CDR3 sequences, around 50% seen once. The sample comprised blood. The receptors originated from an elderly man in good health.

Only a few counts were recorded for this clonotype. This chain joins TRBV20-1 and TRBJ2-7, with 7 nucleotides matching TRBD2. Losses at the gene ends were 0 bases for V and 3 bases for J; bases not matched to a gene: 8. Germline V lookup: CDR1 DFQATT, CDR2 SNEGSKA (reference sequence). This CDR3 region has 15 residues. CDR3 residues: CSARDRAGTIYEQYF. CDR3 in DNA: TGCAGTGCTAGAGATAGGGCAGGGACTATCTACGAGCAGTACTTC.

The chain joins TRBV12-5 to TRBJ2-3, with a weak D call TRBD2 (6 bases). V was pared by 8 bases and J by 3 bases, with 18 bases between. The CDR3 runs to 15 residues. Per the germline V gene, CDR1 is LGHNT and CDR2 is FRNRAP. The CDR3 bases are TGTGCTAGTAAGGCCGAAGGGAGGCCAACAGATACGCAGTATTTT. Translating gives CASKAEGRPTDTQYF.

This clonotype appeared a few times. The rearrangement uses TRBV20-1 and TRBJ2-7; 7 bases agree with TRBD1. The CDR3 runs 15 residues. Germline CDR1 DFQATT, CDR2 SNEGSKA (reference sequence). Losses at the gene ends were 2 bases for V and 2 bases for J; bases not matched to a gene: 9. The CDR3 is CSARTSGTDAYEQYF. The DNA for the CDR3 is TGCAGTGCTAGAACCTCCGGGACAGACGCCTACGAGCAGTACTTC.

As regards this clonotype: With a much larger clone just one base away, this may be a read error. V gene TRBV11-2 combines with J gene TRBJ2-7, with D tentatively TRBD2 (6 bases). V lost 9 bases and J lost 7, with 19 bases in between. Germline V gene lookup returns CDR1 SGHAT and CDR2 FQNNGV. The CDR3 spans 13 residues. This CDR3 reads CASNMGGFNEQYF. The CDR3, as DNA: TGTGCCAGTAATATGGGAGGCTTCAATGAGCAGTACTTC.

This chain uses TRBV5-1 with TRBJ2-1; no definite D call. There are 15 residues in the CDR3. CDR1 is SGHRS, CDR2 YFSETQ, per germline. Trimming removed 4 bases at V and 0 bases at J, with 11 bases between. The DNA for the CDR3 is TGCGCCAGCAGCCCCTACCTGAGCTCCTACAATGAGCAGTTCTTC. Amino acids: CASSPYLSSYNEQFF.

The chain couples TRBV12-3 or TRBV12-4 to TRBJ2-7; D possibly uses TRBD1 or TRBD2 (7 bases each). Deletions cut 5 bases from V and 2 bases from J, with 13 bases between. This CDR3 region has 14 residues. The CDR3 DNA sequence: TGTGCCAGCAGTATCCAGGGGGGGGCCTACGAGCAGTACTTC. Residues: CASSIQGGAYEQYF.

This clonotype showed up just a few times. This rearrangement joins TRBV7-2 to TRBJ2-2, with unresolved D. Trimming took off 11 bases at V and 4 bases at J, with 17 bases between the two ends. CDR1 and CDR2 from the germline V gene are SGHTA and FQGNSA. The CDR3 spans 14 residues. The CDR3 loop is CASRSPSGTGELFF. CDR3 coding DNA: TGTGCCTCCCGTTCGCCCTCGGGCACCGGGGAGCTGTTTTTT. Full variable domain (missing parts from reference TRBV7-2 and TRBJ2-2): GAGVSQSPSNKVTEKGKDVELRCDPISGHTALYWYRQSLGQGLEFLIYFQGNSAPDKSGLPSDRFSAERTGGSVSTLTIQRTQQEDSAVYLCASRSPSGTGELFFGEGSRLTVL.

The gene calls are TRBV6-2 or TRBV6-3 and TRBJ1-5; D is perhaps TRBD1 (6 bases). The CDR3 is made up of 15 amino acids. Germline V gives CDR1 MNHEY, CDR2 SVGEGT. The V and J ends lost 2 bases and 1 base respectively, with 9 bases between them. The DNA for the CDR3 is TGTGCCAGCAGTTACCCTACAGGGAGCAATCAGCCCCAGCATTTT. It codes for CASSYPTGSNQPQHF.

The chain uses TRBV5-5 and TRBJ2-5; weak D call: TRBD1 (5 bases). The better agreement between TRBJ2-7 and the DNA end casts doubt on the J call. This CDR3 comprises 14 residues. Germline V gives CDR1 SGHKS, CDR2 YYEKEE (reference sequence). CDR3 coding DNA: TGTGCCAGCAGCTTCCCAGGGTCTCCCTACGAGCAGTACTTC. Protein sequence: CASSFPGSPYEQYF.